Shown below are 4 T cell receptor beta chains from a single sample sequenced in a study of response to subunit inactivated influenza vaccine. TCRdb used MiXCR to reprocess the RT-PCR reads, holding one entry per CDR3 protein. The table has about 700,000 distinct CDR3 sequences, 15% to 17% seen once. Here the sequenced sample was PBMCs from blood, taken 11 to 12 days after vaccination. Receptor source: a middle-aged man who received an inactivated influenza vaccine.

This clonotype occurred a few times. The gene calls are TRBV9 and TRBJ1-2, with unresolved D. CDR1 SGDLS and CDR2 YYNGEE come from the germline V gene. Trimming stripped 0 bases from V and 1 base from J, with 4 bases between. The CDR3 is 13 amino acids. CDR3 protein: CASSVGNNYGYTF. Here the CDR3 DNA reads TGTGCCAGCAGCGTAGGGAATAACTATGGCTACACCTTC.

The CDR3 bases are TGCAGCGTTGAAGGCTTAGCGGGAGAGTCCTACAATGAGCAGTTCTTC. Its translation is CSVEGLAGESYNEQFF. The rearrangement joins TRBV29-1 to TRBJ2-1, with 9 bases aligning to TRBD2. The CDR3 is 16 residues long. Trimming took 1 base from V and 1 from J; bases not matched to a gene: 5. Germline loops: CDR1 SQVTM, CDR2 ANQGSEA.

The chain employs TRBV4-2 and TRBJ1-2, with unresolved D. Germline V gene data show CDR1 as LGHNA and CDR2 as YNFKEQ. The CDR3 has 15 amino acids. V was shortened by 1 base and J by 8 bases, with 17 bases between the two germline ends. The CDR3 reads CASSQAGVELLGYTF. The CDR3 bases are TGTGCCAGCAGCCAAGCGGGAGTGGAACTTCTCGGCTACACCTTC.

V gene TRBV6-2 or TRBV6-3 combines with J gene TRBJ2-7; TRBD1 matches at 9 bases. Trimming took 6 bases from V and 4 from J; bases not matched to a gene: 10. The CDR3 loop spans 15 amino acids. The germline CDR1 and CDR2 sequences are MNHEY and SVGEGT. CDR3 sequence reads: CASSSLGQGVYEQYF. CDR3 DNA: TGTGCCAGCAGCTCCCTGGGACAGGGCGTTTACGAGCAGTACTTC.